This T cell receptor (beta chain) derives from a study of cytomegalovirus exposure and HLA in healthy donors. Points from the study as a whole: According to the study, 160 or so TCR beta chains were cytomegalovirus-associated.

For this clone: Its cognate antigen is unknown.

PCR used 60 Vbeta primers and 13 Jbeta primers. Clones were read by immunoSEQ multiplex PCR, and TCRdb kept only the in-frame ones, dropping some. The sample yields 150,000 or so clones, roughly 73% seen once. With 5 bases clipped from V and 9 bases from J, the junction kept 19 bases outside the gene matches. The CDR3 runs 18 residues. Germline loops: CDR1 SGHVS, CDR2 FQNEAQ. The chain recombines TRBV7-8 with TRBJ2-1, with 10 bases identical to TRBD1. Sequenced: PBMCs. The TCR originated in a woman aged 18-29 years in good health and CMV-seronegative. As DNA, the CDR3 is TGTGCCAGCAGCACCCGAAACGCCCGGGGGACAGGGGTTAGTGAGCAGTTCTTC. This codes for CASSTRNARGTGVSEQFF.